The 2 T cell receptor beta chains below all came from one sample that was sequenced in a study of cytomegalovirus exposure and HLA in healthy donors. With 60 Vbeta and 13 Jbeta primers, the PCR was carried out. This table comes from immunoSEQ multiplex PCR, and its TCRdb copy is limited to in-frame clones, with some not included. This sample's table has more than 110,000 clones. The sequenced material came from PBMCs. The source is a man aged 40-49 years in good health and CMV-seronegative.

This chain links TRBV7-2 with TRBJ2-3; a possible D gene is TRBD1 (5 bases). The germline V gene encodes CDR1 SGHTA and CDR2 FQGNSA. Deletions cut 0 bases from V and 0 bases from J, with 13 bases between. The CDR3 sequence is 17 residues long. The CDR3 protein is CASSLAGRYISTDTQYF. The CDR3, as DNA: TGTGCCAGCAGCTTAGCGGGGCGCTATATTAGCACAGATACGCAGTATTTT.

The V call is TRBV4-3, the J call TRBJ1-2; D perhaps matches TRBD1 (6 bases). The CDR3 runs 14 residues. The germline V gene encodes CDR1 LGHNA and CDR2 YSLEER. V was trimmed by 3 bases and J by 7 bases, leaving 15 bases between them. The CDR3 here is CASSQADRLGGYTF. The CDR3 nucleotides read TGCGCCAGCAGCCAGGCCGACAGGCTTGGTGGCTACACCTTC.